This TCR beta chain was profiled in a study of blood T cells in healthy people across ages. General study results and limits: Older age coincided with a roughly linear decline in TCR beta diversity per million T cells. The donors' CMV status was not determined, possibly confounding changes in expanded clonotypes. Both naive CD4+ cell counts and diversity were greater in long-lived donors than in aged donors.

Concerning this clonotype itself: Its antigen is currently unknown.

Total RNA was extracted at no less than 6 micrograms per sample. V dropped 7 bases and J dropped 1; count of bases not matched to a gene: 3. The CDR3 runs to 13 residues. CDR1 and CDR2 from the germline V gene are MNHNS and SASEGT. Next came a second PCR, run for about 6 to 12 cycles, which used a sample-barcoded 5' primer along with a J-beta primer mix. TCRdb recomputed calls from the 5' RACE reads with MiXCR, one row per CDR3 protein. Among approximately 800,000 distinct CDR3 sequences listed, around 68% were seen once. What was sequenced was blood. The gene calls are TRBV6-1 and TRBJ2-5; 7 bases are shared with TRBD2. This clonotype was obtained from a man aged 30 to 45 in good health. CDR3 nucleotides: TGTGCCAGCAACACGGGGGGCCAAGAGACCCAGTACTTC. This sequence encodes CASNTGGQETQYF.